This TCR beta chain was captured by sequencing in a study of T cells in Graves' hyperthyroidism and ophthalmopathy. CDR3 length: 11 residues. V lost 7 bases and J 10 bases, leaving 15 bases between the germline ends. CDR1 is DFQATT and CDR2 is SNEGSKA in the germline V gene (reference sequence). RNA transcripts served as the template for amplifying TCR beta CDR3 regions. During a first-round RT-PCR of the TCR CDR3, the HTBI primer set was used. TCRdb reprocessed the multiplex PCR reads with MiXCR, giving one entry per CDR3 protein. The sample contains 500,000 to 750,000 distinct CDR3 sequences, around a sixth of which appear only once. Uncontrolled infection, other autoimmune disease, pregnancy and lactation each barred patients from inclusion. This clonotype showed up many times.

Input material: blood. The clonotype originates from a woman aged 25 to 39 with Graves' hyperthyroidism. The chain couples TRBV20-1 to TRBJ2-3; D might be TRBD2 (6 bases). The CDR3 nucleotides are TGCAGTGTCCCCCGCGGGACCGCGCAGTATTTT. Its protein is CSVPRGTAQYF.